The sequence of this TCR beta chain was determined in a study of blood T cells in healthy people across ages. A second PCR, run for about 6 to 11 cycles, used a sample-barcoded 5' primer plus a J-beta primer mix. MiXCR was run by TCRdb on the 5' RACE reads, yielding one entry per CDR3 protein. This table holds about 670,000 distinct CDR3 sequences, around two fifths found once. Per-sample yields of isolated PBMCs were at least 6 million. In the case of this clonotype: The antigen is undetermined.

Overall study results and limits: CMV infection status of these donors was not known.

V was clipped by 8 bases and J by 0 bases, with 10 bases between them. The CDR3 runs to 13 residues. Looked up from germline, CDR1 is SNHLY and CDR2 is FYNNEI. The chain links TRBV2 to TRBJ1-1, with D hard to call. The specimen sequenced was blood. The clonotype comes from an elderly man in good health. CDR3 sequence (DNA): TGTGCCAGCGGCGATACAGTGAACACTGAAGCTTTCTTT. Amino acids: CASGDTVNTEAFF.